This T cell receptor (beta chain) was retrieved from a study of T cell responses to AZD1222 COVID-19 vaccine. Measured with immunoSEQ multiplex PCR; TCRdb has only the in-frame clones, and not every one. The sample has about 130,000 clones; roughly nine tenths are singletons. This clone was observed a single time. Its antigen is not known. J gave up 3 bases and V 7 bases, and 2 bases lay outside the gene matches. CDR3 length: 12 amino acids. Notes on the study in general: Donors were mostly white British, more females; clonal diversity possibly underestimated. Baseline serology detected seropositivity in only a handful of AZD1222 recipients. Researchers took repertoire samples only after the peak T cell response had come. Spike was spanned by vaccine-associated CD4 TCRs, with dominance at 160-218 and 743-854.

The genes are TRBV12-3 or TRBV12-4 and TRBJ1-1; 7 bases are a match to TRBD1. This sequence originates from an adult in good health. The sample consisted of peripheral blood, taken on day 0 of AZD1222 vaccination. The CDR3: CASKQGDTEAFF. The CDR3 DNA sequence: TGTGCCAGCAAGCAGGGGGACACTGAAGCTTTCTTT.